These T cell receptor beta chains were read from a single sample in a study of blood T cells in healthy people across ages. Each CDR3 protein is one row after TCRdb ran MiXCR on the 5' RACE reads. The sample has about 1.4 million distinct CDR3 sequences, roughly 60% seen once; the top ten hold about 6.3%. Material: blood. These TCRs come from a man aged 18-30 years in good health. The CDR3 runs from the conserved cysteine through the conserved F or W. D genes are given only for firm matches. The size entry is marked missing in some rows and otherwise reads once, few, many or a size class.

j_gene | d_gene | abundance | v_gene | CDR3nt | CDR3aa
TRBJ2-1 | NA | NA | TRBV6-2/TRBV6-3 | TGTGCCAGCAGTTACGAAGCACAGGGAGATTACAATGAGCAGTTCTTC | CASSYEAQGDYNEQFF
TRBJ2-7 | TRBD1 | NA | TRBV3-1 | TGTGCCAGCAGCCTACACGGACAGGACTACGAGCAGTACTTC | CASSLHGQDYEQYF
TRBJ2-7 | NA | NA | TRBV6-6 | TGTGCCAGCAGTTATTGGGGGTCCTCCTACGAGCAGTACTTC | CASSYWGSSYEQYF
TRBJ1-2 | NA | few | TRBV6-2/TRBV6-3 | TGTGCCAGCAGTCTACCCACGGAAGCAGGTGGCTACACCTTC | CASSLPTEAGGYTF
TRBJ1-2 | NA | few | TRBV5-1 | TGCGCCAGCAGCGGAGACGGGAACTATGGCTACACCTTC | CASSGDGNYGYTF
TRBJ2-7 | NA | NA | TRBV29-1 | TGCAGCGTGAGAAAAACAGGCTACGAGCAGTACTTC | CSVRKTGYEQYF
TRBJ2-7 | NA | NA | TRBV4-1 | TGCGCCAGCAGCCAAATAGGGACAAAGAACAATGAGCAGTACTTC | CASSQIGTKNNEQYF
TRBJ2-7 | TRBD1 | NA | TRBV7-2 | TGTGCCAGCCTGCGGGACAGGGGCCCCTACGAGCAGTACTTC | CASLRDRGPYEQYF
TRBJ2-1 | NA | NA | TRBV5-1 | TGCGCCAGCAGTCTTGATGAGGGAAATGAGCAGTTCTTC | CASSLDEGNEQFF
TRBJ1-2 | NA | NA | TRBV9 | TGTGCCAGCAGCGTTTATTCGCCAGGAAACTATGGCTACACCTTC | CASSVYSPGNYGYTF
TRBJ2-1 | TRBD2 | NA | TRBV27 | TGTGCCAGCAGTCCCCAGACTAGCGGGAGGGCCAGACTGAATGAGCAGTTCTTC | CASSPQTSGRARLNEQFF